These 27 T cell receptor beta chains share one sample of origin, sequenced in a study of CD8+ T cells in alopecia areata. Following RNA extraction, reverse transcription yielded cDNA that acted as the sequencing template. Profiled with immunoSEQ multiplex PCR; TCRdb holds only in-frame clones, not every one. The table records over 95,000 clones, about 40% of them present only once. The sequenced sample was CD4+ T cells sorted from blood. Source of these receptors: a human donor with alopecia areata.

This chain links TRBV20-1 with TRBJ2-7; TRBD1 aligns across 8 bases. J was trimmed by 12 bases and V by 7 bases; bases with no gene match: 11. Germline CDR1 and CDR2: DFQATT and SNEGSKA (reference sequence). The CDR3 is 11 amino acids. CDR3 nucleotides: TGCAGTGTCAAAGGACAGGGAATAGCGTACTTC. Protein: CSVKGQGIAYF.

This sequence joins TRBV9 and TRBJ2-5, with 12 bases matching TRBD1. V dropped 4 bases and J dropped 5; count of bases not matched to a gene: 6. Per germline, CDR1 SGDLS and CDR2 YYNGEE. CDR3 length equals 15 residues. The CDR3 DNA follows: TGTGCCAGCAGCCCCGGGACAGGGGGCCCTGAGACCCAGTACTTC. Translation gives CASSPGTGGPETQYF.

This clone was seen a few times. CDR3: CASRQGTSGANVLTF. The CDR3 nucleotides read TGTGCCAGCAGGCAGGGAACCTCTGGGGCCAACGTCCTGACTTTC. The rearrangement uses TRBV9 and TRBJ2-6; possibly TRBD1 for D (5 bases). The germline V gene encodes CDR1 SGDLS and CDR2 YYNGEE. V was clipped by 5 bases and J by 0 bases, with 9 bases between them. The CDR3 is made up of 15 amino acids.

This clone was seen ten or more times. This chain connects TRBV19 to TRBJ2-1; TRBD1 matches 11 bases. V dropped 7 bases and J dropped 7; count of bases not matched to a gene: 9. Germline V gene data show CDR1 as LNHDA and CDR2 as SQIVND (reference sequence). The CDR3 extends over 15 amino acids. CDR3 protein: CASKSGTGGLNEQFF. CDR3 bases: TGTGCCAGTAAATCCGGGACAGGGGGACTTAATGAGCAGTTCTTC.

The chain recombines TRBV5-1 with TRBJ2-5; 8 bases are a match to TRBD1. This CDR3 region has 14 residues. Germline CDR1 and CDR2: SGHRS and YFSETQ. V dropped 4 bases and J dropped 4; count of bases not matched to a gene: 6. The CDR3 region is CASSTGTGSETQYF. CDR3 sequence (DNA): TGCGCCAGCAGCACCGGGACAGGCTCAGAGACCCAGTACTTC. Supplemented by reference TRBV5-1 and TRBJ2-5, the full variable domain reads KAGVTQTPRYLIKTRGQQVTLSCSPISGHRSVSWYQQTPGQGLQFLFEYFSETQRNKGNFPGRFSGRQFSNSRSEMNVSTLELGDSALYLCASSTGTGSETQYFGPGTRLLVL.

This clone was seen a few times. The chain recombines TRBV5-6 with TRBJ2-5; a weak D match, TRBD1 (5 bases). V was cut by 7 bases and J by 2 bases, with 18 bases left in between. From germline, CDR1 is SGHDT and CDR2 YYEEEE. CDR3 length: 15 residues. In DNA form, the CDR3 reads TGTGCCAGCTCATCAGGGTGGGCGATGCAAGAGACCCAGTACTTC. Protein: CASSSGWAMQETQYF.

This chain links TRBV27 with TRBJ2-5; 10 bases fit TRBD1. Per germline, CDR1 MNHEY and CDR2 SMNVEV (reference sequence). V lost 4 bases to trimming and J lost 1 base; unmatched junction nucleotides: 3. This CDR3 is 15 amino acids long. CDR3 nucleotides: TGTGCCAGCAGTTCATGGACAGGGGGCCAAGAGACCCAGTACTTC. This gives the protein CASSSWTGGQETQYF.

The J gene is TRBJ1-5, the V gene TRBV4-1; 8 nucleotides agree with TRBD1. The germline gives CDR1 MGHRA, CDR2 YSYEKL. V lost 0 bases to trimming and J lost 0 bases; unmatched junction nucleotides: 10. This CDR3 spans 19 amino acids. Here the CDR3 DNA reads TGCGCCAGCAGCCAAGATTGGGCAGGACAGGGAAGTAGCAATCAGCCCCAGCATTTT. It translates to CASSQDWAGQGSSNQPQHF.

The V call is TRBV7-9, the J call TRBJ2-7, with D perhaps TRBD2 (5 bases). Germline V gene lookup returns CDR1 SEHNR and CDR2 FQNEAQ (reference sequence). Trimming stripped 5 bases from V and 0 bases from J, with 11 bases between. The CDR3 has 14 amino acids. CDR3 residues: CASSNIRGSYEQYF. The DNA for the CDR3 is TGTGCCAGCAGCAACATCCGGGGCTCCTACGAGCAGTACTTC.

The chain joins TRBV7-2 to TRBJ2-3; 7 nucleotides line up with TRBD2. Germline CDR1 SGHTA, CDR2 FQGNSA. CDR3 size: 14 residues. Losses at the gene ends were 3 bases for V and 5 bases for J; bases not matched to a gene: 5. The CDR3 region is CASSFGLAVDTQYF. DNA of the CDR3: TGTGCCAGCAGCTTTGGGCTAGCGGTAGATACGCAGTATTTT.

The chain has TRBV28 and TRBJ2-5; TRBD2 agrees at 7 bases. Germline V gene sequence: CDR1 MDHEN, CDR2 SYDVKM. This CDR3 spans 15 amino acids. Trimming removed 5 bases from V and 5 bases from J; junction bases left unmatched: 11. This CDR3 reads CASSPGLPGRETQYF. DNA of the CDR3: TGTGCCAGCAGTCCAGGACTACCCGGGAGGGAGACCCAGTACTTC.

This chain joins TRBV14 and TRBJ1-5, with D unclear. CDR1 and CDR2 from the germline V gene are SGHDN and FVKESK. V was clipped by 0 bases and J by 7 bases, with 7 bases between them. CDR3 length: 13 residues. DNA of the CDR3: TGTGCCAGCAGCCAAGACCATCGACAGCCCCAGCATTTT. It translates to CASSQDHRQPQHF. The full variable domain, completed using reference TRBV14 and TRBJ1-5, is EAGVTQFPSHSVIEKGQTVTLRCDPISGHDNLYWYRRVMGKEIKFLLHFVKESKQDESGMPNNRFLAERTGGTYSTLKVQPAELEDSGVYFCASSQDHRQPQHFGDGTRLSIL.

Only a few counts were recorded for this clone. The CDR3 loop reads CASRDASYEQYF. Written as DNA, the CDR3 is TGTGCCAGCAGAGACGCCTCCTACGAGCAGTACTTC. The V and J genes are TRBV28 and TRBJ2-7, with D unresolved. The CDR3 sequence is 12 residues long. Trimming shortened V by 6 bases and J by 0 bases, and 6 bases separated the two germline ends. Germline-derived CDR1 and CDR2 are MDHEN and SYDVKM.

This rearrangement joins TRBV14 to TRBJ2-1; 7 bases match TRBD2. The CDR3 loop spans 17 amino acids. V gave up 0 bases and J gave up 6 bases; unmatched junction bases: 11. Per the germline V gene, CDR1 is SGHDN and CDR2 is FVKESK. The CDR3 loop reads CASSQDARREQFNEQFF. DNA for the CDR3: TGTGCCAGCAGCCAAGACGCCCGGCGGGAGCAGTTCAATGAGCAGTTCTTC. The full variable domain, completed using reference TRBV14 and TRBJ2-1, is EAGVTQFPSHSVIEKGQTVTLRCDPISGHDNLYWYRRVMGKEIKFLLHFVKESKQDESGMPNNRFLAERTGGTYSTLKVQPAELEDSGVYFCASSQDARREQFNEQFFGPGTRLTVL.

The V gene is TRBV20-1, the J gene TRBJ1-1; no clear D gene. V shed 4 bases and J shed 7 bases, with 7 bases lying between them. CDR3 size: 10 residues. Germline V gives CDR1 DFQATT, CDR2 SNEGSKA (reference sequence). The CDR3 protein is CSATSGEAFF. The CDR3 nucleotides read TGCAGTGCTACTTCCGGTGAAGCTTTCTTT.

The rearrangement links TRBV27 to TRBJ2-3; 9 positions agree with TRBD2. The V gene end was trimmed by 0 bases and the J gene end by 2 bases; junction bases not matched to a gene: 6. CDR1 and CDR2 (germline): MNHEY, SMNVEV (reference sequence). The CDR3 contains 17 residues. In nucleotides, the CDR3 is TGTGCCAGCAGTTTATCTCGGCTAGCGGGGTACACAGATACGCAGTATTTT. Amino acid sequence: CASSLSRLAGYTDTQYF.

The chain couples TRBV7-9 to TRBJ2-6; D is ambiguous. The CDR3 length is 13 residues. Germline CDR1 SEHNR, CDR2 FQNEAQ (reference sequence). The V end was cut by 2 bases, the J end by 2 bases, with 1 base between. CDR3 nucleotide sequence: TGTGCCAGCAGCTTAACTGGGGCCAACGTCCTGACTTTC. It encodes CASSLTGANVLTF.

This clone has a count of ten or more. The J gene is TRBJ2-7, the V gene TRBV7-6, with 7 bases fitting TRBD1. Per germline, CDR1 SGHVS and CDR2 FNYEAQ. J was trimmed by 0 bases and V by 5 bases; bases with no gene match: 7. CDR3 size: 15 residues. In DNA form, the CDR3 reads TGTGCCAGCAGCCCGAGGACAGGCCTCTCCTACGAGCAGTACTTC. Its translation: CASSPRTGLSYEQYF.

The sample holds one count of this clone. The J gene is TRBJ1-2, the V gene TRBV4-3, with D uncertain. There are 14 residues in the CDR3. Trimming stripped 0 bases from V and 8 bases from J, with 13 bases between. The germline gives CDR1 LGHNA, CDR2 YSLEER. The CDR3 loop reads CASSQEVGVGGYTF. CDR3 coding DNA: TGCGCCAGCAGCCAAGAAGTAGGCGTCGGCGGCTACACCTTC.

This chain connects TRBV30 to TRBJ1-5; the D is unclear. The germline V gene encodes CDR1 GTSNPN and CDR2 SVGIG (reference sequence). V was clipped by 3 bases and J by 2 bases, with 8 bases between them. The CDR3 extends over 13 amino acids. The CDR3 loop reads CAWRSGGNQPQHF. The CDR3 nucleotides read TGTGCCTGGAGATCCGGGGGCAATCAGCCCCAGCATTTT.

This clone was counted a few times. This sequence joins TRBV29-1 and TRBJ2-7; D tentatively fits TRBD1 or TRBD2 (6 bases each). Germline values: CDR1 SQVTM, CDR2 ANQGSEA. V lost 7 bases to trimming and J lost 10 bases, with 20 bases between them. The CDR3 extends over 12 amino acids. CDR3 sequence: CSGVREAGVQYF. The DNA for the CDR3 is TGCAGCGGGGTGCGGGAAGCAGGGGTACAGTACTTC.

The CDR3 sequence is CASSPLDRAEQYF. DNA for the CDR3: TGTGCCAGCAGCCCCCTGGACAGGGCCGAGCAGTACTTC. The chain couples TRBV7-2 to TRBJ2-7, with TRBD1 identical over 8 bases. The J segment lost 6 bases and the V segment lost 5 bases, leaving 6 bases of the junction unmatched. In germline, CDR1 is SGHTA, CDR2 FQGNSA. The CDR3 extends over 13 amino acids.

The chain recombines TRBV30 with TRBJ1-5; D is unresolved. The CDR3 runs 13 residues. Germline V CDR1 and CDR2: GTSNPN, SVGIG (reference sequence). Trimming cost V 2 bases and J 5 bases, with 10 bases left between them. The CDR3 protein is CAWSPLSDQPQHF. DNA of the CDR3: TGTGCCTGGAGTCCCCTCAGCGATCAGCCCCAGCATTTT. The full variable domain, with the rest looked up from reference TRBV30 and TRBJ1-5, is SQTIHQWPATLVQPVGSPLSLECTVEGTSNPNLYWYRQAAGRGLQLLFYSVGIGQISSEVPQNLSASRPQDRQFILSSKKLLLSDSGFYLCAWSPLSDQPQHFGDGTRLSIL.

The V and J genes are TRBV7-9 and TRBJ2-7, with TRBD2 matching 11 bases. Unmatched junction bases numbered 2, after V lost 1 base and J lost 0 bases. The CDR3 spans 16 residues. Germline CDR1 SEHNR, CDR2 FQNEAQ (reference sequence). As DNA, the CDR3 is TGTGCCAGCAGCTTAGTCGGGACTAGCGGCTCCTACGAGCAGTACTTC. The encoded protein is CASSLVGTSGSYEQYF.

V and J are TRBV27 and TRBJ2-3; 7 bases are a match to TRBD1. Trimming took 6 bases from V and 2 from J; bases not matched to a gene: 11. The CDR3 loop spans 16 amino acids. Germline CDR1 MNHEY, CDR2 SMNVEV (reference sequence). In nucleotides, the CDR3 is TGTGCCAGCAGAGACCGACAGGGCCAGACCACAGATACGCAGTATTTT. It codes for CASRDRQGQTTDTQYF.

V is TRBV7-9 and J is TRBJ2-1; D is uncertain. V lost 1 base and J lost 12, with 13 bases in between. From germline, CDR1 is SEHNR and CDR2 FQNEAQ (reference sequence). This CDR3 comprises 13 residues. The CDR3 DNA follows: TGTGCCAGCAGCTTAGATGGCCCCGTGGGGCAGTTCTTC. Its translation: CASSLDGPVGQFF. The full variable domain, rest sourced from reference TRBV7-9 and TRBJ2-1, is DTGVSQNPRHKITKRGQNVTFRCDPISEHNRLYWYRQTLGQGPEFLTYFQNEAQLEKSRLLSDRFSAERPKGSFSTLEIQRTEQGDSAMYLCASSLDGPVGQFFGPGTRLTVL.

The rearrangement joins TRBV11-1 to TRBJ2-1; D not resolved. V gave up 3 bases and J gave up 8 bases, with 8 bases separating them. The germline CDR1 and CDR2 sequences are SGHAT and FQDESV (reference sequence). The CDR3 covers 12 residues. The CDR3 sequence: CASSFITHEQFF. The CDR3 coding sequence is TGTGCCAGCAGCTTTATTACCCATGAGCAGTTCTTC.